A single sample is the source of the 3 T cell receptor beta chains below, sequenced in a study of T cell responses to AZD1222 COVID-19 vaccine. Repertoires were generated with immunoSEQ multiplex PCR, while TCRdb's copy carries only in-frame clones and drops some. The table lists 160,000 or so clones, over 85% of them singletons. Sample: peripheral blood, taken on day 0 of AZD1222 vaccination. The receptors were gathered from an adult in good health.

This chain connects TRBV15 to TRBJ2-1; weak D call: TRBD2 (5 bases). CDR3 length equals 15 residues. Germline CDR1 and CDR2: LNHNV and YYDKDF (reference sequence). V was pared by 2 bases and J by 9 bases, with 17 bases between. CDR3 sequence reads: CATSRQVNTSPEQFF. The CDR3 DNA follows: TGTGCCACCAGCAGACAGGTTAACACTAGTCCTGAGCAGTTCTTC.

V and J are TRBV18 and TRBJ1-1; 8 positions match TRBD1. This CDR3 has 18 amino acids. Per the germline V gene, CDR1 is KGHSH and CDR2 is LQKENI. V lost 1 base to trimming and J lost 5 bases; unmatched junction nucleotides: 15. CDR3 protein: CASSPRWETGGGGTEAFF. In DNA form, the CDR3 reads TGTGCCAGCTCACCACGGTGGGAAACAGGGGGAGGCGGAACTGAAGCTTTCTTT.

The chain links TRBV15 to TRBJ2-7; TRBD2 agrees at 13 bases. Germline V CDR1 and CDR2: LNHNV, YYDKDF (reference sequence). The ends lost 0 bases at V and 5 bases at J; junction bases unmatched: 7. The CDR3 consists of 17 residues. This CDR3 is CATSRDWTSGSLNEQYF. The CDR3 nucleotides are TGTGCCACCAGCAGAGATTGGACTAGCGGGAGTCTCAACGAGCAGTACTTC.